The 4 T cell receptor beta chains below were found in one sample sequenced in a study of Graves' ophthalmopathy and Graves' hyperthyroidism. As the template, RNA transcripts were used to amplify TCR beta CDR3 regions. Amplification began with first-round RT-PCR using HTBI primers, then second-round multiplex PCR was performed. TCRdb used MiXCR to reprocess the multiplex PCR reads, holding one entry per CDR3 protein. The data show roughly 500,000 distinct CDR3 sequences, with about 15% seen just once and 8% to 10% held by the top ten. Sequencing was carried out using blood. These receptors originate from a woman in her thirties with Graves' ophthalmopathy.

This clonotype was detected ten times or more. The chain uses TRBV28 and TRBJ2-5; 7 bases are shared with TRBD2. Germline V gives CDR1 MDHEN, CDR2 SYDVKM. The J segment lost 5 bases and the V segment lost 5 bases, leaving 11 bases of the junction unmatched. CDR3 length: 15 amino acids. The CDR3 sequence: CASSPTLGGSETQYF. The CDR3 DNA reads TGTGCCAGCAGTCCTACTTTGGGGGGGAGTGAGACCCAGTACTTC. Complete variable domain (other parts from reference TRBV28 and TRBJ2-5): DVKVTQSSRYLVKRTGEKVFLECVQDMDHENMFWYRQDPGLGLRLIYFSYDVKMKEKGDIPEGYSVSREKKERFSLILESASTNQTSMYLCASSPTLGGSETQYFGPGTRLLVL.

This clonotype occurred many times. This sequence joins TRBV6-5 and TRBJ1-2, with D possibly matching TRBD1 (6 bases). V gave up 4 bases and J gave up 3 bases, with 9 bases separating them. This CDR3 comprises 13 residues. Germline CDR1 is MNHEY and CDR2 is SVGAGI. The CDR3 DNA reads TGTGCCAGCAGTTCCGGACAGTACTATGGCTACACCTTC. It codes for CASSSGQYYGYTF.

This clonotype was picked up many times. CDR3 in amino acids: CSVGPRVGDYEQYF. DNA for the CDR3: TGCAGCGTTGGTCCCAGGGTGGGCGACTACGAGCAGTACTTC. The chain has TRBV29-1 and TRBJ2-7; the D gene is possibly TRBD1 (5 bases). Looked up from germline, CDR1 is SQVTM and CDR2 is ANQGSEA. This CDR3 contains 14 residues. V was clipped by 4 bases and J by 3 bases, with 16 bases between them.

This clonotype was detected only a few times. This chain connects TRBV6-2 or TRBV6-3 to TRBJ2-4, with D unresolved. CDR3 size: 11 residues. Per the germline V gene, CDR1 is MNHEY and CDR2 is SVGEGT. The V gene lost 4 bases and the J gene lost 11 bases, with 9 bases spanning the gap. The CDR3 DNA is TGTGCCAGCAGTTCGACCTATTTTCAGTACTTC. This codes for CASSSTYFQYF.